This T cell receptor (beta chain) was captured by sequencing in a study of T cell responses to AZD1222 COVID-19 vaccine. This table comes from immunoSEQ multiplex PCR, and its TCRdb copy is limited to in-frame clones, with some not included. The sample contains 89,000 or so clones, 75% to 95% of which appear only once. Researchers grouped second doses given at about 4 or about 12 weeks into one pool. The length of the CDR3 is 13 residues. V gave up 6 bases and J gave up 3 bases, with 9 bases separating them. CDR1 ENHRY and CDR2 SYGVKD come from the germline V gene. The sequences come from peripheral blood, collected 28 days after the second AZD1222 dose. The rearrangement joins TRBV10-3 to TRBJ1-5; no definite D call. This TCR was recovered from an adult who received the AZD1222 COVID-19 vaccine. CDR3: CAISHSSNQPQHF. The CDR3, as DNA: TGTGCCATCAGCCACAGTTCCAATCAGCCCCAGCATTTT.